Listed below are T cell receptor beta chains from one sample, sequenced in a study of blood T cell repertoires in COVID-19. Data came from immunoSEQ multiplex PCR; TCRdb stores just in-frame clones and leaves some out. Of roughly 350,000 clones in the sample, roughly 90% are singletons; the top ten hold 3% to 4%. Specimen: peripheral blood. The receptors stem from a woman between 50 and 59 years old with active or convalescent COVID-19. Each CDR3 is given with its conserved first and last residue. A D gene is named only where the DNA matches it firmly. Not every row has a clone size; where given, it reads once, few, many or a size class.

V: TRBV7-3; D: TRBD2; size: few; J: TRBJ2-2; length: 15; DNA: TGTGCCAGCAGCATGAGCGGGGCGAACACCGGGGAGCTGTTTTTT; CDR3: CASSMSGANTGELFF
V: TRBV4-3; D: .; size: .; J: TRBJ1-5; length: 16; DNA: TGCGCCAGCAGCGAAGAGGCGGACACTCCGTATCAGCCCCAGCATTTT; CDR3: CASSEEADTPYQPQHF
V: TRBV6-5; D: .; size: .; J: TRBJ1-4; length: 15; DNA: TGTGCCAGCAGTTACTCGATGGCAGGGAATGAAAAACTGTTTTTT; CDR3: CASSYSMAGNEKLFF
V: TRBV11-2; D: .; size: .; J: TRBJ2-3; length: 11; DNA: TGTGCCAGCAACAGCCGCGTTACGCAGTATTTT; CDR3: CASNSRVTQYF
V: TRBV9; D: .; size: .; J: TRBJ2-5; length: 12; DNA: TGTGCCAGCAGCGGACAGTTAGAGACCCAGTACTTC; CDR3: CASSGQLETQYF
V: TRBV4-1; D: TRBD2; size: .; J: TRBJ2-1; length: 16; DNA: TGCGCCAGCAGCGCCCTACTAGCGGGGGTCTACAATGAGCAGTTCTTC; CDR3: CASSALLAGVYNEQFF
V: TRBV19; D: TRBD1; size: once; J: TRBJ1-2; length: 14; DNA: TGTGCCAGTAGCGACAGGGGGCTGTGGGATGGCTACACCTTC; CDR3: CASSDRGLWDGYTF
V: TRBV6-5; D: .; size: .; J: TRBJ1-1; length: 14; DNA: TGTGCCAGCAAGGTTGGGCAGGGTCTAACTGAAGCTTTCTTT; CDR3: CASKVGQGLTEAFF
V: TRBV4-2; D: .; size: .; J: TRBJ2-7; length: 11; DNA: TGTGCCAGCAGCGAGGCTGCCGAGCAGTACTTC; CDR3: CASSEAAEQYF
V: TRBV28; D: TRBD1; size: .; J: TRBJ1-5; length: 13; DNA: TGTGCCAGCGGAAGAGGGGGCAGACAGCCCCAGCATTTT; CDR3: CASGRGGRQPQHF
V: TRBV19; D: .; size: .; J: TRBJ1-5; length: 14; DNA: TGTGCCAGTAGTATAAGGGAGGGCAATCAGCCCCAGCATTTT; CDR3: CASSIREGNQPQHF
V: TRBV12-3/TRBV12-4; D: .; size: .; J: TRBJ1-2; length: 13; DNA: TGTGCCAGCAGACAGGGTCGGGTCTATGGCTACACCTTC; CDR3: CASRQGRVYGYTF
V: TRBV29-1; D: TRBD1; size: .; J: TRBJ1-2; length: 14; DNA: TGCAGCGTCGCCGACCGGGACAGGGAGTATGGCTACACCTTC; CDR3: CSVADRDREYGYTF
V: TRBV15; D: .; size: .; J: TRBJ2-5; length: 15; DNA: TGTGCCACCAGCAGAGATCAGGCGGGGAGTCGTGGCCAGTACTTC; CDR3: CATSRDQAGSRGQYF
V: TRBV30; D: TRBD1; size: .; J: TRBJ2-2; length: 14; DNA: TGTGCCTGGGAGACGGACAGGGCGTCCGGGGAGCTGTTTTTT; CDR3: CAWETDRASGELFF
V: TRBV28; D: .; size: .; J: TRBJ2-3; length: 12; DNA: TGTGCCAGCAGTAGGACTCAGGATACGCAGTATTTT; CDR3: CASSRTQDTQYF
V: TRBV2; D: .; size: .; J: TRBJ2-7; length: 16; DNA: TGTGCCAGCAGTGAAGAGGTGAGGTCCTCCCTAGGGGTGCAGTACTTC; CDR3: CASSEEVRSSLGVQYF
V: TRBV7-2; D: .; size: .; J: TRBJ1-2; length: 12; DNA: TGTGCCAGCAGCTTCGCAGGGATTGGCTACACCTTC; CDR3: CASSFAGIGYTF
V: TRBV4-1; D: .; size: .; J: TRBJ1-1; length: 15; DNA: TGCGCCAGCAGCCAGACCCCGGGGGGGAGGACTGAAGCTTTCTTT; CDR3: CASSQTPGGRTEAFF
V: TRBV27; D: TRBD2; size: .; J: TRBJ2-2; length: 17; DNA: TGTGCCAGCAGTCGCCGGACTAGCGGGACTTTAGCGGGGGAGCTGTTTTTT; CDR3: CASSRRTSGTLAGELFF
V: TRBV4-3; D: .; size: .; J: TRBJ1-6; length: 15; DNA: TGCGCCAGCAGCCAAGATGCTCGCAGTAATTCACCCCTCCACTTT; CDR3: CASSQDARSNSPLHF
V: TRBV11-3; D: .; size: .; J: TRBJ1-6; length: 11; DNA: TGTGCCAGCAGCCCCAACTTGTCCCTCCACTTT; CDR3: CASSPNLSLHF
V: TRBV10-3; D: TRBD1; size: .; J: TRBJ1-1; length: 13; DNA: TGTGCCTCCCGGACAGGGATGGGCACTGAAGCTTTCTTT; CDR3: CASRTGMGTEAFF
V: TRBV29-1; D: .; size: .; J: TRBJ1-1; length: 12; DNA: TGCAGCGTTGCCGACATTAACACTGAAGCTTTCTTT; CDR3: CSVADINTEAFF
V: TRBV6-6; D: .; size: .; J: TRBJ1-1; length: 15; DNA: TGTGCCAGCAGTCTTCGACAGTCAACGAACACTGAAGCTTTCTTT; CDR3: CASSLRQSTNTEAFF
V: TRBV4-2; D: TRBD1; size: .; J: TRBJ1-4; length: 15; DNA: TGTGCCAGCAGCCAACGGACAGGGGAGGGAGAAAAACTGTTTTTT; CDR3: CASSQRTGEGEKLFF
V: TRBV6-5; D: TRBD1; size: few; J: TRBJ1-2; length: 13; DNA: TGTGCCAGTGCCGGGACAGGGAACTATGGCTACACCTTC; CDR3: CASAGTGNYGYTF
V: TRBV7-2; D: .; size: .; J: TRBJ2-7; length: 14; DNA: TGTGCCAGCAGCTTAACTACTAACCTCTACGAGCAGTACTTC; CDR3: CASSLTTNLYEQYF
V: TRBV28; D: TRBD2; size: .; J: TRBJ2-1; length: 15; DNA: TGTGCCAGCAGCCCCGGGACTAGCGGGAGTAATGAGCAGTTCTTC; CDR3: CASSPGTSGSNEQFF
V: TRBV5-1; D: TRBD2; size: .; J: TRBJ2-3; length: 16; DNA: TGCGCCAGCAGCTTGACTAGCGGGGGAGGCGCAGATACGCAGTATTTT; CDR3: CASSLTSGGGADTQYF
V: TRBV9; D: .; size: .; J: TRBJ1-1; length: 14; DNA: TGTGCCAGCAGCGTGGACAGCATGAACACTGAAGCTTTCTTT; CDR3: CASSVDSMNTEAFF
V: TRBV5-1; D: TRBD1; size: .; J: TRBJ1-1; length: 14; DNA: TGCGCCAGCAGCTCGGGACAGGGGTTCACTGAAGCTTTCTTT; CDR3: CASSSGQGFTEAFF
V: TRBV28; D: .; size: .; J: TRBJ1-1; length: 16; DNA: TGTGCCAGCAGTTTCCAAAGGACAGACATGAACACTGAAGCTTTCTTT; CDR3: CASSFQRTDMNTEAFF
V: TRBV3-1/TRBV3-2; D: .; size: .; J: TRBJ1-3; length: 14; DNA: TGTGCCAGCAGCCAAGGAGTTGGTGGAAACACCATATATTTT; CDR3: CASSQGVGGNTIYF
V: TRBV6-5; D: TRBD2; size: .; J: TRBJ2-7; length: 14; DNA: TGTGCCAGCAGTTACACCGGGGGGGGCTACGAGCAGTACTTC; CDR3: CASSYTGGGYEQYF
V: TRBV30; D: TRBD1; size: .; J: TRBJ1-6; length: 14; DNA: TGTGCCTGGAGTCCCGGACAGGGGAATTCACCCCTCCACTTT; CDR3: CAWSPGQGNSPLHF
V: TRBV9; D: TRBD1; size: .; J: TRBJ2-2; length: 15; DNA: TGTGCCAGCAGCGTAGGGACAGGGTACACCGGGGAGCTGTTTTTT; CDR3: CASSVGTGYTGELFF
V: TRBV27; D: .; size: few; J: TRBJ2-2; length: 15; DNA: TGTGCCAGCAGTACCCCGGGGGTGGGTACCGGGGAGCTGTTTTTT; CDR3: CASSTPGVGTGELFF
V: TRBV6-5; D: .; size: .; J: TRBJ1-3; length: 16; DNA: TGTGCCAGCAGTTACTCAAGAGGAATCTCTGGAAACACCATATATTTT; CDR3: CASSYSRGISGNTIYF
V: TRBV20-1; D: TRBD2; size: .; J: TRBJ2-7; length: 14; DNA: TGCAGTGCTAGTTTACTAGCGGGAGCTAACGAGCAGTACTTC; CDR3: CSASLLAGANEQYF
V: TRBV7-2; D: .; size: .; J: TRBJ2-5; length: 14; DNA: TGTGCCAGCAGCTTATACAGGTCCGGGGAGACCCAGTACTTC; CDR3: CASSLYRSGETQYF
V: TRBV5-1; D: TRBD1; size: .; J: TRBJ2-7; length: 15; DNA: TGCGCCAGCAGGGTCGGACAGGGCCCTTCCTACGAGCAGTACTTC; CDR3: CASRVGQGPSYEQYF
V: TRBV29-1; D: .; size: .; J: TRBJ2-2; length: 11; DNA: TGCAGCACAGGAGACACCGGGGAGCTGTTTTTT; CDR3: CSTGDTGELFF
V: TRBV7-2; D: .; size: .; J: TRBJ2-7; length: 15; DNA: TGTGCCAGCAGCTTAGGTGGAGGGGTCGGCTACGAGCAGTACTTC; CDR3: CASSLGGGVGYEQYF
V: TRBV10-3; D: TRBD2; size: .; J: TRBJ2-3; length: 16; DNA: TGTGCCATCAGTGGGCTAGCGGGGGGTATAGAAGATACGCAGTATTTT; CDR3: CAISGLAGGIEDTQYF
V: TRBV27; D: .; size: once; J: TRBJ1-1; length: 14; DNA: TGTGCCAGCAGCCCGAGGGCCGCTCGCTGGGAGGCTTTCTTT; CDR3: CASSPRAARWEAFF
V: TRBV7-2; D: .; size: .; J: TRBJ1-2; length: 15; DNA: TGTGCCAGCAGCTTCACGCGGGGGGGGTACTATGGCTACACCTTC; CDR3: CASSFTRGGYYGYTF
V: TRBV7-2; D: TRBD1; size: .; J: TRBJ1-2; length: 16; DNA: TGTGCCAGCAGCTTCTTTACCGGGACAGGCCTCTATGGCTACACCTTC; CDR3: CASSFFTGTGLYGYTF
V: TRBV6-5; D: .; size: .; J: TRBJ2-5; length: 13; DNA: TGTGCCAGCAGTCTTACAGGGTTAGAGACCCAGTACTTC; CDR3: CASSLTGLETQYF
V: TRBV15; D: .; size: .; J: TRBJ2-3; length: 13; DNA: TGTGCCACCAGCGTGGCCTTCACAGATACGCAGTATTTT; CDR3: CATSVAFTDTQYF
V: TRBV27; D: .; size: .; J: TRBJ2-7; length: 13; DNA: TGTGCCAGCAGTTTTGGGGGAGGCTACGAGCAGTACTTC; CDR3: CASSFGGGYEQYF
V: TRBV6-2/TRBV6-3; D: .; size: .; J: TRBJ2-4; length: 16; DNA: TGTGCCAGCAGTATGACAGGGACTCTAGCCAAAAACATTCAGTACTTC; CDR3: CASSMTGTLAKNIQYF
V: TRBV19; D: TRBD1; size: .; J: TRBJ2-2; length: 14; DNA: TGTGCCAGTAGGACAGGGGCCGGGACCGGGGAGCTGTTTTTT; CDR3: CASRTGAGTGELFF
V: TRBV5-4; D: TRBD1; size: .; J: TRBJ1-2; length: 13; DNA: TGTGCCAGCAGCCTGCAGGGGGCCTATGGCTACACCTTC; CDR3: CASSLQGAYGYTF
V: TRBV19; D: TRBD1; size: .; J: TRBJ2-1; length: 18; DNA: TGTGCCAGTAGGGGGAACAGGGGCAAACTCGATGATTACAATGAGCAGTTCTTC; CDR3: CASRGNRGKLDDYNEQFF
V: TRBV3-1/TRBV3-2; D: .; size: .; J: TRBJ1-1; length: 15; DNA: TGTGCCAGCAGCCCATTCGGGCAGGGGAACACTGAAGCTTTCTTT; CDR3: CASSPFGQGNTEAFF
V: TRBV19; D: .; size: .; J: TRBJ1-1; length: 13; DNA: TGTGCCAGTAGTCCCACCCGGAGGACTGAAGCTTTCTTT; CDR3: CASSPTRRTEAFF
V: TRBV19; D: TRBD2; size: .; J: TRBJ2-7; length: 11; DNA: TGTGCCACCGGACTAGCTGCCGAGCAGTACTTC; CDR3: CATGLAAEQYF
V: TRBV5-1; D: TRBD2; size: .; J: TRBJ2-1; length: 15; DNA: TGCGCCAGCAGCTTAAGCCTAGCGGGGGCCAATGAGCAGTTCTTC; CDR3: CASSLSLAGANEQFF
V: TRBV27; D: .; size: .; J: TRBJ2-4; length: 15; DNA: TGTGCCAGCAGTAAAATTGGGGGGGCCAAAAACATTCAGTACTTC; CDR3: CASSKIGGAKNIQYF